A single sample gave rise to the 2 T cell receptor beta chains below, sequenced in a study of blood T cell repertoires in COVID-19 (TCRdb year 2020). Receptor amplification or capture employed the immunoSEQ multiplex PCR assay. TCRdb stores this immuneACCESS table with in-frame sequences only. Part of the clones is absent; in the studies checked, under half of the shortfall reflects unresolved V genes, and no reason is known for the rest. This sample has roughly 450,000 clones in its table, and about 90% of those were observed once. The ten biggest clones cover about 0.57% of the sample. The specimen was PBMCs or T cells enriched from blood (not recorded which). The receptors were gathered from a man aged 18 to 30 who had recovered from COVID-19.

This chain links TRBV5-4 with TRBJ2-5; D unclear. The CDR3 is made up of 14 amino acids. With 0 bases removed from V and 5 bases from J, the gap between germline ends came to 11 bases. Germline V CDR1 and CDR2: SGHNT, YYREEE (reference sequence). The CDR3 bases are TGTGCCAGCAGCTTGGTCGACGAGGCGGAGACCCAGTACTTC. This gives the protein CASSLVDEAETQYF.

The chain recombines TRBV7-9 with TRBJ2-2; 10 bases align to TRBD2. With V trimmed by 5 bases and J by 6 bases, 12 bases remained unmatched. CDR1 is SEHNR and CDR2 is FQNEAQ in the germline V gene (reference sequence). The CDR3 has 17 amino acids. CDR3 bases: TGTGCCAGCAGCCCCTTATATCTAGCGGGAGCGTCCGGGGAGCTGTTTTTT. Its translation is CASSPLYLAGASGELFF.